This paragraph covers one T cell receptor (beta chain) sequence. Its antigen is still unknown. Trimming stripped 0 bases from V and 2 bases from J, with 9 bases between. The length of the CDR3 is 15 residues. CDR1 and CDR2 from the germline V gene are SGHRS and YFSETQ. This entry comes from a study of shared clonotypes between healthy human individuals. General study findings and limits: Across a handful of donors, naive CD4 shared roughly 5%, naive CD8 under 4%, memory CD4 roughly 2.5%, memory CD8 0.35% to 0.5%.

Assay used: immunoSEQ multiplex PCR; TCRdb lists only in-frame clones, some missing. The sample contains a few million clones, approximately 94% of which appear only once. The rearrangement joins TRBV5-1 to TRBJ1-5; TRBD1 might be the D (6 bases). Material for sequencing was naive CD4+ T cells sorted from blood. Indicated subset: CD45RA+ positively selected. This TCR derives from a man aged 18 to 35 in good health. CDR3 loop: CASSLESGGNQPQHF. The CDR3 coding sequence is TGCGCCAGCAGCTTGGAGTCAGGGGGCAATCAGCCCCAGCATTTT.